These 9 T cell receptor beta chains share one sample of origin, sequenced in a study of T cells in women clearing cervical HPV infection. Measured with immunoSEQ multiplex PCR; TCRdb has only the in-frame clones, and not every one. This repertoire includes tens of thousands of clones. Source material: blood buffy coat. The receptors stem from a woman aged 18 to 75 with a cervical HPV16 infection that either progressed to CIN3+ or cleared (not recorded which).

A word on this clone: The missing CDR3 end, 3 residues past where the read stops, is filled in from the germline J gene. The chain employs TRBV10-3 and TRBJ2-1; D is possibly TRBD1 (5 bases). V was cut by 4 bases and J by 4 bases, with 14 bases left in between. Germline V lookup: CDR1 ENHRY, CDR2 SYGVKD. The CDR3 has 15 amino acids. The part of the CDR3 DNA that was read is TGTGCCATCAGTGGTGACGCAGGGCCTTACAATGAG. It translates to CAISGDAGPYNE. In full, the CDR3 reads CAISGDAGPYNEQFF.

As concerns this clone: The observed sequence ends 3 residues before the CDR3 terminus, with the missing tail filled in from the germline J gene. The chain couples TRBV2 to TRBJ2-1, with 7 bases lining up with TRBD1. V shed 4 bases, J shed 0 bases, and the junction held 0 bases outside the gene matches. CDR3 length equals 14 residues. The germline CDR1 and CDR2 sequences are SNHLY and FYNNEI. The CDR3 sequence is CASSGTGSYNEQFF. The CDR3 bases that were read are TGTGCCAGCAGTGGGACAGGCTCCTACAATGAG.

As for this clone: Read coverage stops 3 residues before the CDR3 terminus; the germline J gene supplies the remainder. J is TRBJ1-4 and V is TRBV5-1; possibly TRBD1 for D (6 bases). Germline lookup yields CDR1 SGHRS and CDR2 YFSETQ. The CDR3 has 14 residues. The V end was cut by 0 bases, the J end by 5 bases, with 8 bases between. This CDR3 reads CASSLAQGNEKLFF. The part of the CDR3 DNA that was read is TGCGCCAGCAGCTTGGCACAGGGAAATGAAAAA.

Worth noting for this clone: The missing CDR3 end, 3 residues past where the read stops, is filled in from the germline J gene. The chain carries TRBV19 and TRBJ1-1, with 7 bases identical to TRBD1. V lost 6 bases and J lost 2; bases outside the gene matches: 6. The length of the CDR3 is 14 residues. Germline CDR1 and CDR2: LNHDA and SQIVND (reference sequence). CDR3 residues: CASRQTGLNTEAFF. The CDR3 bases that were read are TGTGCCAGTAGGCAGACAGGGTTAAACACTGAA.

Note on this clone: The read is 3 residues too short to cover the CDR3 end, so that end is filled in from the germline J gene. The rearrangement uses TRBV11-2 and TRBJ1-2; 9 bases line up with TRBD1. Germline V gene lookup returns CDR1 SGHAT and CDR2 FQNNGV. The CDR3 has 14 residues. The CDR3 sequence: CASSPMTGGTGYTF. Partial CDR3 DNA: TGTGCCAGCAGCCCCATGACAGGGGGTACGGGC.

On this clone itself: The read stops 3 residues short of the end of the CDR3; the missing end is completed from the germline J gene. The rearrangement links TRBV20-1 to TRBJ2-3, with D possibly being TRBD2 (6 bases). This CDR3 contains 14 residues. Germline assignment: CDR1 DFQATT and CDR2 SNEGSKA (reference sequence). The covered CDR3 bases are TGCAGTGCTAGTCCATTAGCGGAACAAGAGACG. This translates into CSASPLAEQET. The CDR3 reads in full as CSASPLAEQETQYF.

On this clone: The read falls 3 residues short of the CDR3 end, and the missing part is taken from the germline J gene. V is TRBV19 and J is TRBJ2-3, with D possibly TRBD2 on 7 matching bases. Germline CDR1 and CDR2: LNHDA and SQIVND (reference sequence). This CDR3 has 16 residues. The CDR3: CASEGGGGRGNQPQYF. CDR3 DNA, as far as it was read: TGTGCCAGCGAGGGGGGCGGGGGCCGTGGAAATCAGCCG.

With respect to this clone: Read coverage stops 3 residues before the CDR3 terminus; the germline J gene supplies the remainder. The chain has TRBV19 and TRBJ1-5, with 7 bases lining up with TRBD1. Germline CDR1 is LNHDA and CDR2 is SQIVND (reference sequence). The CDR3 totals 14 residues. Trimming removed 7 bases from V and 5 bases from J; junction bases left unmatched: 8. CDR3 DNA (partial): TGTGCCAGTAACAGGGGATATGTGGATCAGCCC. The encoded protein is CASNRGYVDQP. The entire CDR3 protein is CASNRGYVDQPQHF.

Comment on this clone: The sequenced fragment ends 3 residues before the CDR3 boundary, so the rest is inferred from the germline J gene. V and J are TRBV5-1 and TRBJ1-2; 7 bases map to TRBD1. Germline V gene lookup returns CDR1 SGHRS and CDR2 YFSETQ. The CDR3 runs to 14 residues. J was trimmed by 5 bases and V by 3 bases; bases with no gene match: 7. CDR3 bases read: TGCGCCAGCAGCTACCGGGACAGCGGTTATGGC. This gives the protein CASSYRDSGYG. The entire CDR3 protein is CASSYRDSGYGYTF. Based on the CDR3 plus reference TRBV5-1 and TRBJ1-2, the full variable domain is KAGVTQTPRYLIKTRGQQVTLSCSPISGHRSVSWYQQTPGQGLQFLFEYFSETQRNKGNFPGRFSGRQFSNSRSEMNVSTLELGDSALYLCASSYRDSGYGYTFGSGTRLTVV.